This is a list of T cell receptor beta chains from one sample in a study of control samples from healthy donors and cancer patients. Using immunoSEQ multiplex PCR, the repertoire was profiled, and TCRdb retains in-frame clones only, with some absent. In the table there are about 130,000 clones, approximately 90% of which are singletons. The sequencing input was blood. Source of these receptors: a woman aged 45-65 years in good health. Each CDR3 is given without its conserved first and last residue. The size field is filled for only some rows; it gives once, few, many or a size class.

size	V	J	CDR3
NA	TRBV6-5	TRBJ2-1	ASSYGHPRLDEQF
NA	TRBV12-3/TRBV12-4	TRBJ1-1	ASSGQGITEAF
NA	TRBV4-1	TRBJ1-1	ASSPRDLTEAF
NA	TRBV2	TRBJ1-5	ASSVARRDQPQH
NA	TRBV25-1	TRBJ2-3	ASSDSWVLADTQY
NA	TRBV6-5	TRBJ1-3	ASRRTGSSGNTIY
NA	TRBV2	TRBJ1-1	ASKFRNTEAF
once	TRBV28	TRBJ1-2	ASSFSGGRNYGYT
NA	TRBV28	TRBJ1-5	ASSPSQGSHNQPQH
NA	TRBV5-1	TRBJ1-1	ASSVTGTGNTEAF
once	TRBV2	TRBJ1-6	ASSEARGFVSPLH
once	TRBV24-1	TRBJ2-5	ATSDHPPGTLQETQY
NA	TRBV5-4	TRBJ2-5	ASSLGLAGYQETQY